This TCR beta chain emerged from a study of cytomegalovirus exposure and HLA in healthy donors (dated by TCRdb to the late 2010s). Notes on the research overall: In an earlier analysis of around 540 of the donors, about 260 Gb of sequence data and 90 million to 130 million unique TCR beta sequences from roughly 190 million T cells were reported. About 330 gigabases of sequencing data and around 85 million unique TCR sequences made up an early release that covered approximately 650 HLA-typed donors. Of the approximately 400 genotyped donors, around 81% fell in the genetic ancestry cluster associated with self-reported Caucasian donors. The aim of the study was to test whether cataloging public T cell receptors could identify signatures of past pathogen exposure. The T cell repertoires of about 700 subjects were profiled by immunosequencing and related to cytomegalovirus serostatus. Along with the roughly 670-subject first cohort, a separate validation cohort of about 110 different subjects was used. High-throughput TCR immunosequencing, statistical association of individual TCRs with disease status, and machine learning were combined to predict cytomegalovirus infection status. In a later analysis, previously published TCR beta repertoires from 666 donors were re-analyzed and high-resolution HLA genotyping was added so that TCR occurrence patterns could be studied. Rather than using new phenotypic data, the later analysis identified candidate immune exposures from TCR beta sequences and from how often those sequences occurred across donors. An earlier analysis of fewer than 750 of the donors used high-throughput TCR beta sequencing to judge whether each TCR beta V gene segment behaved as functional or pseudogenic. Alongside the repertoire data, information on donor age, sex, ethnicity and CMV serostatus was compiled. Genome-wide SNP genotypes for about 65% of the roughly 670 donors were used in a later genetic analysis, which treated that subset as a discovery cohort. Every discovery cohort repertoire had been produced on one sequencing platform. Class I and class II HLA loci were covered by the typing at four-digit resolution. The number of donors typed differed by locus, with about 629-640 for A, B, C, DRB1 and DQB1, more than 500 for DQA1, over 600 for DPA1, and some 440 for DPB1. About five DR-DQ haplotypes were treated as single units for association and clustering because of strong linkage in the cohort. Among around 400 genotyped donors of the cohort, an average of approximately 200,000 unique TCR beta nucleotide sequences was sequenced per donor, of which about 18% were non-productive. The paper's findings and limits, for the study overall: The authors suggested that the approach could potentially be extended to other disease states and immunological phenotypes. Cytomegalovirus status was reported to be diagnosed by the classifier with high specificity and sensitivity in both the original and validation cohorts. Only TCR beta chains were sequenced in this cohort, and the absence of alpha or paired-chain data limited detectable features. A total of about 180 TCR beta chains were listed by the study as associated with cytomegalovirus. A later analysis found that HLA-associated TCR beta chains were more clonally expanded and had lower generation probabilities than equally common non-associated chains. Sequencing depth was assumed to be roughly uniform across donors in the presence/absence analyses, though that assumption may not hold. Seventeen rarely observed V segments, including chromosome 9 orphons, were excluded from the earlier analysis of several hundred of the donors because counts were too low. Linkage disequilibrium might explain the correlated functional status among segregating V segments, but an unknown experimental factor could not be ruled out. At a false discovery rate of 0.05, a later analysis linked 16,951 TCR beta sequences to specific HLA alleles. Strong co-occurrence of HLA alleles, especially DR and DQ, made assigning TCR associations to individual alleles difficult. Some IMGT-functional V segments, including TRBV6-2 and TRBV6-3, could not be told apart with the 87-base-pair reads, so those segments were excluded. A group of highly shared sequence variants was considered likely to be a technical artifact of the sequencing pipeline. In vitro tests confirmed that three of the cytomegalovirus-associated TCR beta chains recognize cytomegalovirus antigens. Immune exposure information for the cohort was limited to CMV serostatus. In an earlier analysis of 587 of the donors, most TCR beta V segments were observed in productive rearrangements about 87% or about 30% of the time, broadly matching IMGT annotations. In a later analysis, several top co-occurrence clusters were reported to appear linked to parvovirus B19, influenza, CMV and Epstein-Barr virus. A further reported finding was that TCR beta sequences accurately predicted the HLA-A and HLA-B alleles for most subjects in the first cohort. Compared with the roughly 670-donor mean, donors in an Asian-associated ancestry cluster had fewer N-insertions in productive TCRs, according to a later genetic analysis. Across donors, most TCR sequences were observed very rarely, whereas some public TCRs were present in many individuals. Because HLA typing was unavailable for some donors at each locus, only the typed subset was used in association tests. In a later analysis, most CMV-associated TCR beta chains were found to appear HLA-restricted, with HLA associations seemingly driven largely by CMV exposure. In a later analysis, the rate of TCR association differed among HLA loci, with DRB1 alleles having the most associated TCRs and HLA-C alleles having the fewest. An association between a missense DCLRE1C variant and V-gene and J-gene trimming of TCR beta chains was found in a later genetic analysis and replicated in an independent cohort.

From cysteine to phenylalanine, the CDR3 is 15 amino acids long. The entry retains the CDR3 DNA only, 45 bases that are in frame from base 1. Via the germline V gene, CDR1 is MNHEY and CDR2 SVGAGI. V lost 5 bases and J lost 0 bases; the stretch between them is 14 bases long. Notes on this clone: This receptor's antigen is unknown. No quality values exist for individual bases; no much larger clone is one base distant.

Libraries came from the immunoSEQ multiplex PCR assay. For the multiplex PCR, a mixture combining 60 forward primers for TCR Vbeta segments and 13 reverse primers for TCR Jbeta segments was used. The CDR3 region of rearranged TCR beta genes was amplified from genomic DNA by a multiplex PCR assay. The amplified TCR beta libraries were sequenced on the Illumina HiSeq System as 87-base-pair reads. Per the source publication's procedure: A later analysis counted about 80 million unique TCR beta chains across the 650 to 700 repertoires, and 9 million to 14 million of these chains were shared by at least two donors. A nearest-neighbor algorithm error-corrected the raw reads and collapsed the reads into unique sequences, merging closely related sequences to remove PCR and sequencing errors. Alignment of CDR3 sequences to IMGT reference sequences was used to assign V, D and J gene segments. For a sequence to be retained, a match of at least six nucleotides to both a V gene segment and a J gene segment was required. Rearrangements were called productive when the CDR3 lacked stop codons and stayed in frame with V and J; all others were non-productive. CDR3 was defined according to IMGT convention as the region running from the second conserved V-encoded cysteine to the conserved J-encoded phenylalanine. Sequences without an unambiguous match to a single V gene segment were excluded from the earlier analysis of about 600 of the donors. In an earlier analysis of more than 500 of the donors, a V segment was called functional when productive rearrangements were above 56.7%, and segregating when the standard deviation between donors exceeded 5%. A statistical classification framework was built to diagnose cytomegalovirus status from the catalog of TCR beta chain sequences. A later analysis assigned V and J genes by comparing TCR nucleotide sequences with IMGT/GENE-DB human TR gene sequences. A later analysis assigned CDR3 sequences and most-parsimonious VDJ recombination scenarios with the TCRdist pipeline. A later analysis defined each TCR beta chain by its CDR3 amino acid sequence plus V-gene family, and excluded reads lacking a unique V-gene family. A later analysis removed several hundred highly shared, low-generation-probability nucleotide sequences to deal with suspected cross-contamination and a sequencing artifact. In a later analysis, a clonal expansion index was calculated for each public chain from normalized within-repertoire ranks of inferred template counts. In a later analysis, generation probabilities were computed using a VDJ recombination model fitted to out-of-frame rearrangements, and the results were checked against IGoR. Hypergeometric tests were used in a later analysis to score TCR-TCR, TCR-HLA and TCR-CMV co-occurrence, with a repertoire-size bias correction applied to the TCR pairs. In a later analysis, false discovery rates were estimated by permuting HLA or CMV assignments 20 times. In a later analysis, co-occurring TCRs were grouped with DBSCAN, and TCRdist sequence similarity was added when clustering was performed within HLA-allele-positive subsets. Repertoires with fewer than 30,000 or more than 120,000 public chains were left out of co-occurrence clustering, as were several repertoires with anomalous nucleotide sharing. In its TCRdb copy, this immuneACCESS table keeps in-frame sequences only and misses some clones. Where compared with another copy, unresolved V genes explain less than half of these, and the others have no known cause. Clone size and the V and J calls come from that table; the DNA yielded D and trimming. The sample has 170,000 or so clones on record, just under 80% of them singletons. The ten largest clones represent 1% of the sample.

The cohort consisted of hundreds of healthy bone marrow donors. At the time of sampling, all cohort members were nominally healthy, though unrecorded immune exposures were likely present. The donor was CMV seropositive and was included in the group of some 290 seropositive cohort members. Every donor gave a peripheral blood sample, and the peripheral blood mononuclear cells from that sample were used for TCR beta sequencing. The Qiagen DNeasy Blood Extraction Kit was used to extract genomic DNA from the blood cell samples. The sample taken for sequencing was PBMCs. This clonotype originated in a woman aged 45 to 65 in good health and CMV-seropositive. The V and J genes are TRBV6-5 and TRBJ2-7; the best D guess is TRBD1, with 6 bases matching. At the DNA level, the sequence is TGTGCCAGCAGTCACAGGGCCCCGTTCTCCTACGAGCAGTACTTC. It encodes CASSHRAPFSYEQYF.